The T cell receptor (beta chain) described here comes from a study of CD8+CD57+ T cells in acquired aplastic anemia. Study in general: The study obtained an average of around 2.9 ug of DNA from sorted CD4+ and CD8+ cells.

Genomic DNA acted as the template from which TCR beta VDJ combination and CDR3 sequence profiling were carried out. MiXCR was run by TCRdb on the reads, yielding one entry per CDR3 protein. The sample lists under 200,000 distinct CDR3 sequences, around half occurring once. Patients sequenced had flow cytometry evidence of CD8+CD57+ cell expansion. Diagnosis of severe acquired aplastic anemia applied to all patients. Blood was sampled before the patients had received any therapy. V gave up 3 bases and J gave up 3 bases; unmatched junction bases: 8. The CDR3 runs to 15 residues. CDR1 SGHRS and CDR2 YFSETQ come from the germline V gene. This clonotype was seen at least ten times.

V gene TRBV5-1 combines with J gene TRBJ2-5, with TRBD1 identical over 7 bases. The sequenced sample was sorted CD4+, CD8+, or CD8+CD57+ T cells (not recorded which) from PBMCs. This TCR derives from a human donor with aplastic anemia. This CDR3 is CASSSPGQFEETQYF. The CDR3 nucleotides read TGCGCCAGCAGCTCACCGGGACAGTTTGAAGAGACCCAGTACTTC.